The rows below give T cell receptor beta chains drawn from one sample of a study of blood T cell repertoires in COVID-19. This table comes from immunoSEQ multiplex PCR, and its TCRdb copy is limited to in-frame clones, with some not included. This repertoire shows 250,000 to 300,000 clones, around 88% found once; its top ten account for about 4.6%. The sample taken for sequencing was peripheral blood. The origin of the receptors is a middle-aged man with acute or convalescent COVID-19. The CDR3 runs from the conserved cysteine through the conserved F or W. Expanded clones are given a class, and other clones once, few, many or no size at all.

v_call	j_call	clone_size	cdr3_aa
TRBV6-5	TRBJ1-2	-	CASRGGGGYGYTF
TRBV3-1/TRBV3-2	TRBJ2-3	-	CASSQDAVAGAGGTDTQYF
TRBV27	TRBJ2-7	-	CASSPGGYYEQYF
TRBV11-2	TRBJ2-3	-	CASSLVGGGRDTQYF
TRBV29-1	TRBJ1-2	-	CSASSTGGYGYTF
TRBV3-1/TRBV3-2	TRBJ1-1	-	CASGHGGTEAFF
TRBV10-2	TRBJ2-7	-	CASSYIAGSSYEQYF
TRBV13	TRBJ2-3	few	CASRPGAGTQYF
TRBV5-1	TRBJ1-6	-	CASSLGQGSDNSPLHF
TRBV28	TRBJ2-1	-	CASGRDRGSYNEQFF
TRBV5-1	TRBJ1-5	once	CASSTGGPRPQHF
TRBV4-2	TRBJ1-6	-	CASSRTVDNSPLHF
TRBV5-1	TRBJ1-6	-	CASSLVGGENSPLHF
TRBV9	TRBJ1-2	once	CASSPLGRVTGGYTF
TRBV9	TRBJ2-3	-	CASSVGAGTDTQYF
TRBV2	TRBJ1-2	-	CASGRSGIANYGYTF
TRBV11-2	TRBJ2-7	-	CASSLRDRGGEQYF
TRBV4-1	TRBJ1-1	-	CASNHVGQGATEAFF
TRBV21-1	TRBJ1-1	-	CASSINRQGPGAFF
TRBV6-5	TRBJ1-5	-	CASSLTGVEPQHF
TRBV27	TRBJ1-6	-	CASTEYRGREDSPLHF
TRBV6-5	TRBJ1-5	-	CASSPGTGLDQPQHF
TRBV11-2	TRBJ1-4	-	CASSFTGTPNEKLFF
TRBV3-1/TRBV3-2	TRBJ1-3	-	CASSPLQRFSGNTIYF
TRBV30	TRBJ2-2	once	CAWSKGGQGGAGELFF
TRBV23-1	TRBJ2-6	-	CARRGAGGPSGANVLTF
TRBV12-3/TRBV12-4	TRBJ1-2	-	CASSLKAPTGYTF
TRBV13	TRBJ2-1	-	CASSLGKGQARRQFF
TRBV5-1	TRBJ2-1	-	CASTTGPTGLRNEQFF
TRBV9	TRBJ2-5	-	CASSVEGHRGETQYF
TRBV5-1	TRBJ1-1	-	CASSSALGGTEAFF
TRBV2	TRBJ2-5	-	CASSELAQETQYF
TRBV19	TRBJ1-4	-	CASSSHRTSNEKLFF
TRBV2	TRBJ1-3	-	CASSWGRDRVNGNTIYF
TRBV28	TRBJ1-1	-	CVHRSANTEAFF
TRBV18	TRBJ1-2	once	CASSPGAAYGYTF
TRBV29-1	TRBJ1-5	once	CSGGQGPNQPQHF
TRBV6-1	TRBJ1-2	once	CASSETGEDGYTF
TRBV12-3/TRBV12-4	TRBJ1-2	-	CASSRTENYGYTF
TRBV7-3	TRBJ2-7	once	CASSPGTSGGDYEQYF
TRBV3-1/TRBV3-2	TRBJ1-2	-	CASSPLWTGGYHGYTF
TRBV5-8	TRBJ2-1	-	CASSLPVFYNEQFF
TRBV18	TRBJ1-2	-	CASSPGLGVANYGYTF
TRBV6-5	TRBJ2-7	-	CASSYAGAYEQYF
TRBV19	TRBJ2-3	-	CASSLRGHPYF
TRBV30	TRBJ2-3	few	CAWSDGRETDTQYF
TRBV19	TRBJ2-6	-	CASTRGQGSTGANVLTF
TRBV3-1/TRBV3-2	TRBJ2-1	-	CASSFTGDEQFF
TRBV4-2	TRBJ1-5	few	CASRAGGREPQHF
TRBV12-3/TRBV12-4	TRBJ1-6	-	CASSSQNSPLHF
TRBV19	TRBJ2-1	once	CASSPSYNEQFF
TRBV12-3/TRBV12-4	TRBJ1-1	-	CASRTGGTEAFF
TRBV9	TRBJ2-3	once	CASSARQGPTDTQYF
TRBV6-5	TRBJ1-1	-	CASSPSRFSYTEAFF
TRBV18	TRBJ2-1	few	CASSPGLAGYNEQFF
TRBV10-3	TRBJ2-2	-	CAISEWLAGPDTGELFF
TRBV10-1	TRBJ1-2	once	CASSGPSVGGTNYGYTF
TRBV3-1/TRBV3-2	TRBJ2-7	-	CASSQSAGNYEQYF
TRBV7-3	TRBJ1-1	-	CASSPIRGVQAFF